Sequencing of this TCR beta chain was carried out in a study of identical twins. The cDNA had a unique molecular identifier and a template-switch universal primer site. MiXCR was run by TCRdb on the 5' RACE reads, yielding one entry per CDR3 protein. The data show 750,000 to 950,000 distinct CDR3 sequences, around an eighth seen once. The germline V and J ends were trimmed by 5 bases and 2 bases, with 7 bases remaining between them. In germline, CDR1 is MDHEN, CDR2 SYDVKM. CDR3 length: 12 residues. The same specimen was also included in a second study, on yellow fever vaccine responses in identical twins.

Sequenced input: PBMCs. V usage is TRBV28 and J usage is TRBJ2-7; possible D gene TRBD1, 5 bases. This TCR was recovered from a woman between 18 and 29 years old in good health. DNA for the CDR3: TGTGCCAGCAGTGCAGGGCCCTACGAGCAGTACTTC. It is translated as CASSAGPYEQYF.